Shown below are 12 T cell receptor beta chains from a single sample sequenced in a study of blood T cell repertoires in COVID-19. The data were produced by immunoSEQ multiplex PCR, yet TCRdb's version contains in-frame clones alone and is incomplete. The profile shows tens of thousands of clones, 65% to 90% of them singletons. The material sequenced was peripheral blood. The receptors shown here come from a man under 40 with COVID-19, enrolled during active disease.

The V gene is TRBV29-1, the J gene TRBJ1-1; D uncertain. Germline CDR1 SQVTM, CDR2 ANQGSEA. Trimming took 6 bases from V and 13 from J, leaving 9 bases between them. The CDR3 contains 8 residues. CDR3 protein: CSVSLGFF. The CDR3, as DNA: TGCAGCGTCTCCCTCGGTTTCTTT. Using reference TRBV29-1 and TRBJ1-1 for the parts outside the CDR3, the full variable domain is SAVISQKPSRDICQRGTSLTIQCQVDSQVTMMFWYRQQPGQSLTLIATANQGSEATYESGFVIDKFPISRPNLTFSTLTVSNMSPEDSSIYLCSVSLGFFGQGTRLTVV.

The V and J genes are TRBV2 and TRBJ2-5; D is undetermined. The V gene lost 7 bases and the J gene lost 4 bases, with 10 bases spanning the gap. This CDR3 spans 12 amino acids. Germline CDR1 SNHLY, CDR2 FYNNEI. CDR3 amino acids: CASTLSGETQYF. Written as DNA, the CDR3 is TGTGCCAGCACCCTATCCGGAGAGACCCAGTACTTC. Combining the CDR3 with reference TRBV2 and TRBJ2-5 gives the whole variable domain EPEVTQTPSHQVTQMGQEVILRCVPISNHLYFYWYRQILGQKVEFLVSFYNNEISEKSEIFDDQFSVERPDGSNFTLKIRSTKLEDSAMYFCASTLSGETQYFGPGTRLLVL.

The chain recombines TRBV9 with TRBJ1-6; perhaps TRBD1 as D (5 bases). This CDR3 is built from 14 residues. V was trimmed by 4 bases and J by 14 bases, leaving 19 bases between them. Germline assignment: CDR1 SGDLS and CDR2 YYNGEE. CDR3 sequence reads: CASSPQWGGVTLHF. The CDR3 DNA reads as TGTGCCAGCAGCCCCCAGTGGGGCGGGGTGACCCTCCACTTT.

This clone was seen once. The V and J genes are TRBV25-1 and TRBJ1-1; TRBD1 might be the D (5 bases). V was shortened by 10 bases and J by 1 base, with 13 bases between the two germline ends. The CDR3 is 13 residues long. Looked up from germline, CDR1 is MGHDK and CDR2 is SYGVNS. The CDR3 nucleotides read TGTGCCACGCACCCCCAGGGGAACACTGAAGCTTTCTTT. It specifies CATHPQGNTEAFF.

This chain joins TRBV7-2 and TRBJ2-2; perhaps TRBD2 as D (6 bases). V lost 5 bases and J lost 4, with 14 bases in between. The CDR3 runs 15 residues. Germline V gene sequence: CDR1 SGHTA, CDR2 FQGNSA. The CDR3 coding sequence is TGTGCCAGCAGCCAGGCCGGGACTCGCACCGGGGAGCTGTTTTTT. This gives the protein CASSQAGTRTGELFF.

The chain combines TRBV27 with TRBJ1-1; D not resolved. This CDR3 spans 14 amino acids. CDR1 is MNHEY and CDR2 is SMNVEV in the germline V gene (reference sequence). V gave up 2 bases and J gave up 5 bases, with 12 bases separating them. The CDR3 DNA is TGTGCCAGCAGTTTAATGGGGAGGAGGACTGAAGCTTTCTTT. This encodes CASSLMGRRTEAFF.

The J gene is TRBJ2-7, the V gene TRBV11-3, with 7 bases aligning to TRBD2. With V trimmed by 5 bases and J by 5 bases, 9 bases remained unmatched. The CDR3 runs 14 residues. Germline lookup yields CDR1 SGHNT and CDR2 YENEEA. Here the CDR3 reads CASSRDGGRNEQYF. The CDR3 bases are TGTGCCAGCAGCCGCGACGGGGGGAGGAACGAGCAGTACTTC. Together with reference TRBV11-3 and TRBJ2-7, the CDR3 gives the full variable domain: EAGVVQSPRYKIIEKKQPVAFWCNPISGHNTLYWYLQNLGQGPELLIRYENEEAVDDSQLPKDRFSAERLKGVDSTLKIQPAELGDSAVYLCASSRDGGRNEQYFGPGTRLTVT.

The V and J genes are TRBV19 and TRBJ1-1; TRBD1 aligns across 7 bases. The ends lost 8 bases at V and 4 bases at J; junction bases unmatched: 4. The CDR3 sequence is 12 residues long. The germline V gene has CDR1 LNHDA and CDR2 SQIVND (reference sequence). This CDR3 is CASQGDFTEAFF. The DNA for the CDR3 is TGTGCCAGTCAGGGGGATTTCACTGAAGCTTTCTTT. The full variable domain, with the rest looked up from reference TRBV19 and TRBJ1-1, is DGGITQSPKYLFRKEGQNVTLSCEQNLNHDAMYWYRQDPGQGLRLIYYSQIVNDFQKGDIAEGYSVSREKKESFPLTVTSAQKNPTAFYLCASQGDFTEAFFGQGTRLTVV.

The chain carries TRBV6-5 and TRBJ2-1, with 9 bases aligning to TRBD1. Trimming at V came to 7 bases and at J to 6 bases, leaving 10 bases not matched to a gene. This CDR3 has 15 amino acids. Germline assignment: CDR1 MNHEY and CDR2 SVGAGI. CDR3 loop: CASTRQGDLLNEQFF. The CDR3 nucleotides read TGTGCCAGCACCAGACAGGGGGACCTCCTCAATGAGCAGTTCTTC.

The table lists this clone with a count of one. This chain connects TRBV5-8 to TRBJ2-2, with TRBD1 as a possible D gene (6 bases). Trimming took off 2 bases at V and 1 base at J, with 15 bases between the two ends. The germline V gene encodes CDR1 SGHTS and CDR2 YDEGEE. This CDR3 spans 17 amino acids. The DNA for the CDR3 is TGTGCCAGCAGCTTTGATATTGGGACACTGAACACCGGGGAGCTGTTTTTT. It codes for CASSFDIGTLNTGELFF.

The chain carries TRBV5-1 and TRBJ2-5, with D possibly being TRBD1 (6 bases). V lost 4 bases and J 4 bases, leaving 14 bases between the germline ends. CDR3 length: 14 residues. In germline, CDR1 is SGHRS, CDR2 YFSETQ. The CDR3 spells CASSQTGRRETQYF. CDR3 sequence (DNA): TGCGCCAGCAGCCAAACAGGGAGACGAGAGACCCAGTACTTC.

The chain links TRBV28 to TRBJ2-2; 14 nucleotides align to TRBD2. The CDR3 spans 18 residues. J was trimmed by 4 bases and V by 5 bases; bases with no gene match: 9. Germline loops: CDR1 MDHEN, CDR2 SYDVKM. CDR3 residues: CASSPDLGLAGGTGELFF. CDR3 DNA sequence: TGTGCCAGCAGTCCCGATCTAGGACTAGCGGGAGGCACCGGGGAGCTGTTTTTT.